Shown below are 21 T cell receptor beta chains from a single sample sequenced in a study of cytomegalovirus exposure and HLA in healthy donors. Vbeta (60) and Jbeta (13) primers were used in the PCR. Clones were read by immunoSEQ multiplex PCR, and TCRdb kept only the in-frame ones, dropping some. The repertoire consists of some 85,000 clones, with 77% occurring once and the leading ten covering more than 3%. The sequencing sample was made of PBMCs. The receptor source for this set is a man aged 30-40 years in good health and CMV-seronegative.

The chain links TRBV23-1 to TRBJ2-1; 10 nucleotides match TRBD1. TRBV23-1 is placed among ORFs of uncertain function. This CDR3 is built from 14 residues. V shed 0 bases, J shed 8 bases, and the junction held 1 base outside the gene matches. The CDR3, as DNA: TGCGCCAGCAGTCAATCCGGACAGGGGGATGAGCAGTTCTTC. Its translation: CASSQSGQGDEQFF.

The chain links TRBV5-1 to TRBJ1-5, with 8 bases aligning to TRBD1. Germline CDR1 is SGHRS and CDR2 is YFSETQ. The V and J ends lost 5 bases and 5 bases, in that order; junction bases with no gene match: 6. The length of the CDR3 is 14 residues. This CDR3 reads CASSPDRADQPQHF. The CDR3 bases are TGCGCCAGCAGTCCGGACAGGGCCGATCAGCCCCAGCATTTT. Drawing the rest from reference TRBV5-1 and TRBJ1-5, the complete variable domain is KAGVTQTPRYLIKTRGQQVTLSCSPISGHRSVSWYQQTPGQGLQFLFEYFSETQRNKGNFPGRFSGRQFSNSRSEMNVSTLELGDSALYLCASSPDRADQPQHFGDGTRLSIL.

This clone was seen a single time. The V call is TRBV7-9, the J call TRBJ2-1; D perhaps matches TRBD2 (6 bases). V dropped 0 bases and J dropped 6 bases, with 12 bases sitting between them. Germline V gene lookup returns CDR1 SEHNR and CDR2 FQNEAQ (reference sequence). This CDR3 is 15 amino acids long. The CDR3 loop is CASSLAIGRANEQFF. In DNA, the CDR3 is TGTGCCAGCAGCTTAGCAATCGGGAGAGCCAATGAGCAGTTCTTC.

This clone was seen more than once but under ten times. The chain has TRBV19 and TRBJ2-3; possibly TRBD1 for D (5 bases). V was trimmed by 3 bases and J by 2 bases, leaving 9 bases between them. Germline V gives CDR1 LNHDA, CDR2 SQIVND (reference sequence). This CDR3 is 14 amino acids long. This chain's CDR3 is CASSIEGATDTQYF. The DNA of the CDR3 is TGTGCCAGTAGTATCGAAGGGGCCACAGATACGCAGTATTTT. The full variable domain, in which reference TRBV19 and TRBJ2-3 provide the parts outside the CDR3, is DGGITQSPKYLFRKEGQNVTLSCEQNLNHDAMYWYRQDPGQGLRLIYYSQIVNDFQKGDIAEGYSVSREKKESFPLTVTSAQKNPTAFYLCASSIEGATDTQYFGPGTRLTVL.

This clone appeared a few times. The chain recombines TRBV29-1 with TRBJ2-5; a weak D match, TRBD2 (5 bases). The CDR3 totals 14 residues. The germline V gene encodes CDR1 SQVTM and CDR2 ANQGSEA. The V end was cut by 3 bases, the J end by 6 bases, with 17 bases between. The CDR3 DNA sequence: TGCAGCGTTGATCGGGGATGGGAGCTACAGACCCAGTACTTC. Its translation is CSVDRGWELQTQYF.

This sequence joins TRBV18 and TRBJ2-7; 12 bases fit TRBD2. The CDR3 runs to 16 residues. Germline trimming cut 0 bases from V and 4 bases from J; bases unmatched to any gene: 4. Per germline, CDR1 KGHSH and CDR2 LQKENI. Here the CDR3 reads CASSPPASGRVYEQYF. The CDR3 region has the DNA TGTGCCAGCTCACCACCCGCTAGCGGGAGGGTTTACGAGCAGTACTTC.

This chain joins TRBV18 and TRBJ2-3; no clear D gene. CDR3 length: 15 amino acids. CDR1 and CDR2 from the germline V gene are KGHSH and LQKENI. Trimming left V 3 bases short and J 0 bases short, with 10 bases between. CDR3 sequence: CASSPAARSTDTQYF. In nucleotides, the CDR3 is TGTGCCAGCTCACCGGCCGCCAGGAGCACAGATACGCAGTATTTT.

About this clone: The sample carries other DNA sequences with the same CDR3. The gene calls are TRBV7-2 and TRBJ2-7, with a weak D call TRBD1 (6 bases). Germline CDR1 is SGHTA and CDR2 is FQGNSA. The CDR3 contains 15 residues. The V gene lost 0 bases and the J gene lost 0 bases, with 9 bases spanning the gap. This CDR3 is CASSLAGTSSYEQYF. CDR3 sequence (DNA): TGTGCCAGCAGCTTAGCCGGGACAAGCTCCTACGAGCAGTACTTC.

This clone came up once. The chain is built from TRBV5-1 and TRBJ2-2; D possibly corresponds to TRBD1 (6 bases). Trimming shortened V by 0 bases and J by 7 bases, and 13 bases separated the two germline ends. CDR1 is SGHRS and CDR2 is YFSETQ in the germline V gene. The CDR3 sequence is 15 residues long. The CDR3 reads CASSLAFRGVGELFF. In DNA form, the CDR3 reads TGCGCCAGCAGCTTGGCCTTCAGGGGCGTCGGGGAGCTGTTTTTT. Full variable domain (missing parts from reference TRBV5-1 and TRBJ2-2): KAGVTQTPRYLIKTRGQQVTLSCSPISGHRSVSWYQQTPGQGLQFLFEYFSETQRNKGNFPGRFSGRQFSNSRSEMNVSTLELGDSALYLCASSLAFRGVGELFFGEGSRLTVL.

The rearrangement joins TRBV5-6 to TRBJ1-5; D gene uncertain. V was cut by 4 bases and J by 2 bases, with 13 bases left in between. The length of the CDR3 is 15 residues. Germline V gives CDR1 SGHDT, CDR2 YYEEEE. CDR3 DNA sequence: TGTGCCAGCAGCCCGTCTGGCACCGGCAATCAGCCCCAGCATTTT. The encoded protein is CASSPSGTGNQPQHF.

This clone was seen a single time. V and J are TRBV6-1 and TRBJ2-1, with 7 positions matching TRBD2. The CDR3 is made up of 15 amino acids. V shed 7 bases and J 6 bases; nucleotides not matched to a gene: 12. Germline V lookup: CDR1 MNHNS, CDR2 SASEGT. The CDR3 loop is CASNLRGVGPNEQFF. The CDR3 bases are TGTGCCAGCAACCTACGGGGGGTTGGGCCCAATGAGCAGTTCTTC.

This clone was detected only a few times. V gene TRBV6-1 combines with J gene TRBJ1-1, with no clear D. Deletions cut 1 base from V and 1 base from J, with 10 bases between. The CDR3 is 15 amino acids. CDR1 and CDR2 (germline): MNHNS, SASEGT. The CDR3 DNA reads TGTGCCAGCAGTGAAGTAATGGGGAGGAACACTGAAGCTTTCTTT. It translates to CASSEVMGRNTEAFF.

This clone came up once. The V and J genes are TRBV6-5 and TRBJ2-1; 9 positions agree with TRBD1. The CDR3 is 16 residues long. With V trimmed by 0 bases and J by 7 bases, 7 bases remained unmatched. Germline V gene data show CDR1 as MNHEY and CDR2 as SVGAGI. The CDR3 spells CASSYSIGTGMNEQFF. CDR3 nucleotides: TGTGCCAGCAGTTACTCGATAGGGACAGGGATGAATGAGCAGTTCTTC.

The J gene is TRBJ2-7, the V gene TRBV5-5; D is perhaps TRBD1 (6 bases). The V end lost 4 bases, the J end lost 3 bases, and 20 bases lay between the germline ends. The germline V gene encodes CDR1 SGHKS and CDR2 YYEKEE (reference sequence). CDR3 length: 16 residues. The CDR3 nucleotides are TGTGCCAGCAGCCTATCCCAGGGGTACTCGAACTACGAGCAGTACTTC. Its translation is CASSLSQGYSNYEQYF.

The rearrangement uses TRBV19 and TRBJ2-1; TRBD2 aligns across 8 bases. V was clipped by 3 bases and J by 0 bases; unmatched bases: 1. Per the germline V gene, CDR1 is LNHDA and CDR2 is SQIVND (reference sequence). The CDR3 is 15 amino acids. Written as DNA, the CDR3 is TGTGCCAGTAGTATTGCGGGGGGCTCCTACAATGAGCAGTTCTTC. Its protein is CASSIAGGSYNEQFF.

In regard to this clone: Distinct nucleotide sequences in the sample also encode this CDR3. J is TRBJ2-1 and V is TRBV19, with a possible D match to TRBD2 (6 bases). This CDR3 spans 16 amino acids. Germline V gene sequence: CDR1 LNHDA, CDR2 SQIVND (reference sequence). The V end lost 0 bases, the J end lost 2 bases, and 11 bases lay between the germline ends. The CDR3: CASSIDRAGTYNEQFF. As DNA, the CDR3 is TGTGCCAGTAGTATAGATCGGGCGGGAACCTACAATGAGCAGTTCTTC.

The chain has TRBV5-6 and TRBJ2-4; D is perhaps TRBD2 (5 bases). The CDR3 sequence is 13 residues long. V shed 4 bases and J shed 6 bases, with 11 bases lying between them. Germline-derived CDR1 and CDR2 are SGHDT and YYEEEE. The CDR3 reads CASSPQAGNIQYF. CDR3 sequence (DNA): TGTGCCAGCAGCCCCCAGGCGGGAAACATTCAGTACTTC.

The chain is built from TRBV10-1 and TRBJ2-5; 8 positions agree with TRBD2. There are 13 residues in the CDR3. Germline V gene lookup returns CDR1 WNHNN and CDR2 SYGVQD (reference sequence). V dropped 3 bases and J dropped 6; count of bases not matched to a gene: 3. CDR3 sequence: CASSDGGRKTQYF. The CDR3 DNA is TGCGCCAGCAGTGACGGCGGGAGGAAGACCCAGTACTTC.

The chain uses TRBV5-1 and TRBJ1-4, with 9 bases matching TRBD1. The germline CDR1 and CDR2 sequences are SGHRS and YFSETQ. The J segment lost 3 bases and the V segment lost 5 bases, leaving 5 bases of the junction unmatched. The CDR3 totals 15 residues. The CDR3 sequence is CASRPRQGANEKLFF. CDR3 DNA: TGCGCCAGCAGACCTCGACAGGGGGCTAATGAAAAACTGTTTTTT. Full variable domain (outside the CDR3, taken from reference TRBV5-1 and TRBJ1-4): KAGVTQTPRYLIKTRGQQVTLSCSPISGHRSVSWYQQTPGQGLQFLFEYFSETQRNKGNFPGRFSGRQFSNSRSEMNVSTLELGDSALYLCASRPRQGANEKLFFGSGTQLSVL.

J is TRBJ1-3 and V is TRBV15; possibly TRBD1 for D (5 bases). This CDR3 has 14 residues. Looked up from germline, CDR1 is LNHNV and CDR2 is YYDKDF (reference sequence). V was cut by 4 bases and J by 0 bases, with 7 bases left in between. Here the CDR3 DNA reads TGTGCCACCAGCAACAGGAGCTCTGGAAACACCATATATTTT. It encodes CATSNRSSGNTIYF.

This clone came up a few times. Here the CDR3 reads CASTDTGYEQFF. The CDR3 DNA reads TGTGCCAGTACCGATACAGGGTATGAGCAGTTCTTC. The V gene is TRBV19, the J gene TRBJ2-1, with TRBD1 as a possible D gene (6 bases). CDR1 and CDR2 from the germline V gene are LNHDA and SQIVND (reference sequence). The CDR3 totals 12 residues. V was clipped by 7 bases and J by 8 bases, with 12 bases between them.